The entry below gives a single T cell receptor beta chain sequence along with its context. Its antigen is undetermined. The data were obtained in a study of long-term antiretroviral therapy in people with HIV. CDR3 length: 12 amino acids. The ends were cut back, 8 bases at V and 5 bases at J, with 14 bases in the middle. The germline V gene encodes CDR1 SGHRS and CDR2 YFSETQ. PBMC samples from each donor numbered at least one pre-ART and at least two post-ART. The samples, holding 1-10 million cryopreserved PBMC, were thawed before DNA extraction was carried out. The libraries were made with immunoSEQ v3.0 at survey level. TCRdb keeps only in-frame clones here, not all; method: immunoSEQ multiplex PCR. This sample has about 28,000 clones, with about 93% found just once. Findings of the study overall: Before ART, certain clones expanded, and these dominated the repertoire at all time points. Once patients were on ART, diversity went higher but still fell short of transplant donor controls.

This clonotype originated in a man aged 35 to 55 with HIV. The chain has TRBV5-1 and TRBJ2-7; no definite D call. Source: unsorted PBMCs, taken 6.2 years after starting antiretroviral therapy. CDR3 sequence: CASIGQTNEQYF. CDR3 nucleotides: TGCGCCAGTATAGGCCAAACGAACGAGCAGTACTTC.